The 10 T cell receptor beta chains presented below share a single source sample, sequenced in a study of blood T cells in healthy people across ages. Next came a second PCR, run for about 7 to 12 cycles, which used a sample-barcoded 5' primer along with a J-beta primer mix. TCRdb re-derived calls from the 5' RACE reads in MiXCR, one entry per CDR3 protein. The data contain around 1,700,000 distinct CDR3 sequences, roughly 28% of them seen just once; the ten biggest clones take up approximately 7.7%. Input material: blood. All receptors come from a woman in her 30s in good health.

This clonotype was detected many times. CDR3 in DNA: TGCGCCAGCAGCTCTGGACTAGCGGGAACCCACTACGAGCAGTACTTC. Translated: CASSSGLAGTHYEQYF. The genes are TRBV5-1 and TRBJ2-7; TRBD2 aligns across 12 bases. Per germline, CDR1 SGHRS and CDR2 YFSETQ. With V trimmed by 3 bases and J by 3 bases, 7 bases remained unmatched. This CDR3 has 16 amino acids.

The chain links TRBV7-9 to TRBJ2-7; TRBD1 matches at 8 bases. The DNA end favors TRBJ2-1, so the J call may be wrong. Germline V gene data show CDR1 as SEHNR and CDR2 as FQNEAQ (reference sequence). This CDR3 spans 13 amino acids. CDR3 sequence reads: CACDDRGRYEQFF. The CDR3 DNA is TGTGCCTGCGACGACAGGGGTCGGTATGAGCAGTTCTTC.

Notes on this clonotype: The junction departs from germline at one end; a sequencing error may be responsible. The chain joins TRBV14 to TRBJ2-7; D is unresolved. The CDR3 is made up of 18 amino acids. The germline gives CDR1 SGHDN, CDR2 FVKESK. The DNA for the CDR3 is TGTGTCAGCAGCCAAGATTCCGCATCCTCCAAGATCTCCTACGAGCAGTACTTC. It yields the protein CVSSQDSASSKISYEQYF.

The rearrangement links TRBV20-1 to TRBJ2-1; no firm D call. Between the trimmed V and J ends, which lost 6 bases and 0 bases, there was a span of 9 bases. The germline V gene has CDR1 DFQATT and CDR2 SNEGSKA (reference sequence). The CDR3 contains 13 residues. In DNA form, the CDR3 reads TGCAGTGCCGCAAAGAGCTCCTACAATGAGCAGTTCTTC. Encoded protein: CSAAKSSYNEQFF.

J is TRBJ2-1 and V is TRBV12-3 or TRBV12-4; 7 bases line up with TRBD1. The CDR3 sequence is 14 residues long. The junction had 6 bases not matched to a gene; V was cut back by 6 bases and J by 4 bases. CDR3 coding DNA: TGTGCCAGCAGGTGGGACAGCCCGTACAATGAGCAGTTCTTC. Translation gives CASRWDSPYNEQFF.

This clonotype was recorded at least ten times. This chain joins TRBV4-1 and TRBJ2-4, with D possibly matching TRBD2 (5 bases). The CDR3 is 15 amino acids. Germline CDR1 is MGHRA and CDR2 is YSYEKL. Trimming removed 4 bases at V and 4 bases at J, with 14 bases between. CDR3 sequence reads: CASSLSGITKNIQYF. In DNA, the CDR3 is TGCGCCAGCAGCCTATCGGGAATTACGAAAAACATTCAGTACTTC.

This clonotype was recorded a few times. The chain combines TRBV6-1 with TRBJ2-7; 8 bases line up with TRBD2. The junction had 9 bases not matched to a gene; V was cut back by 2 bases and J by 0 bases. The V gene's germline CDR1 is MNHNS and CDR2 SASEGT. The CDR3 runs 17 residues. The CDR3 DNA sequence: TGTGCCAGCAGTGAACTGGTTGCGGGGGGTAGCTCCTACGAGCAGTACTTC. Encoded protein: CASSELVAGGSSYEQYF.

This clonotype was detected only a few times. V gene TRBV2 combines with J gene TRBJ2-4; TRBD2 matches 14 bases. The last part of the DNA fits TRBJ2-5 better; the J call may be wrong. The CDR3 runs 16 residues. Germline lookup yields CDR1 SNHLY and CDR2 FYNNEI. The CDR3 spells CASNPGLAGGRETQYF. CDR3 sequence (DNA): TGTGCCAGCAACCCAGGACTAGCGGGGGGAAGGGAGACCCAGTACTTC.

The genes are TRBV28 and TRBJ1-4; no clear D gene. Germline V gene sequence: CDR1 MDHEN, CDR2 SYDVKM. This CDR3 is built from 14 residues. V lost 4 bases, J lost 6 bases, and 12 bases lay in between. The CDR3 protein is CASSSRGSYEKLFF. The CDR3 bases are TGTGCCAGCAGTTCGAGAGGATCCTATGAAAAACTGTTTTTT.

This clonotype was observed at least ten times. The J gene is TRBJ2-3, the V gene TRBV10-3, with 8 bases aligning to TRBD2. Germline CDR1 and CDR2: ENHRY and SYGVKD. J gave up 5 bases and V 6 bases, and 10 bases lay outside the gene matches. There are 15 residues in the CDR3. CDR3 sequence reads: CAISAAGGEGDTQYF. For the CDR3, the DNA is TGTGCCATCAGCGCCGCGGGGGGTGAAGGAGATACGCAGTATTTT.